A single sample gave rise to the 28 T cell receptor beta chains below, sequenced in a study of shared clonotypes between healthy human individuals. Sequenced by immunoSEQ multiplex PCR; TCRdb stores in-frame clones only, minus some. The sample has millions of clones, 90% to 95% seen once. The sequenced sample consisted of naive CD4+ T cells sorted from blood. The subset was: CD45RA+ positively selected. The receptors here all came from a man in his late teens or twenties in good health.

This chain links TRBV5-1 with TRBJ2-3; 8 bases line up with TRBD2. With V trimmed by 8 bases and J by 1 base, 6 bases remained unmatched. CDR1 SGHRS and CDR2 YFSETQ come from the germline V gene. The CDR3 totals 14 residues. The CDR3 here is CASWTGLGTDTQYF. The CDR3 coding sequence is TGCGCCAGTTGGACGGGACTAGGCACAGATACGCAGTATTTT.

This clone was seen a single time. The rearrangement joins TRBV5-1 to TRBJ1-2, with D possibly matching TRBD1 (5 bases). Trimming removed 4 bases at V and 2 bases at J, with 9 bases between. Germline V gene data show CDR1 as SGHRS and CDR2 as YFSETQ. The CDR3 totals 13 residues. The CDR3, as DNA: TGCGCCAGCAGCGATACAGGAAACTATGGCTACACCTTC. Protein sequence: CASSDTGNYGYTF.

This chain links TRBV4-2 with TRBJ2-5; tentatively, D is TRBD2 (6 bases). Germline-derived CDR1 and CDR2 are LGHNA and YNFKEQ. The CDR3 sequence is 14 residues long. V lost 2 bases and J 5 bases, leaving 12 bases between the germline ends. The CDR3 spells CASSQQGGGETQYF. The CDR3 DNA reads TGTGCCAGCAGCCAACAGGGCGGAGGGGAGACCCAGTACTTC.

This clone is a singleton in its sample. The gene calls are TRBV6-6 and TRBJ1-2; TRBD1 matches 8 bases. The CDR3 runs to 13 residues. J gave up 4 bases and V 7 bases, and 5 bases lay outside the gene matches. The germline V gene has CDR1 MNHNY and CDR2 SVGAGI (reference sequence). CDR3 bases: TGTGCCAGCACCGGACAGGGTATCTATGGCTACACCTTC. Translating it yields CASTGQGIYGYTF.

The rearrangement joins TRBV5-1 to TRBJ1-1, with no clear D. Germline loops: CDR1 SGHRS, CDR2 YFSETQ. The CDR3 loop spans 14 amino acids. The V end lost 4 bases, the J end lost 3 bases, and 13 bases lay between the germline ends. The CDR3 is CASSPEVGYTEAFF. The CDR3 DNA sequence: TGCGCCAGCAGCCCGGAAGTGGGGTACACTGAAGCTTTCTTT.

The chain carries TRBV5-1 and TRBJ2-1; TRBD2 is a possible D gene (6 bases). The CDR3 contains 14 residues. The V end was cut by 4 bases, the J end by 5 bases, with 13 bases between. Germline V CDR1 and CDR2: SGHRS, YFSETQ. The CDR3 loop reads CASSQEGRNNEQFF. CDR3 DNA: TGCGCCAGCAGCCAGGAGGGGAGAAACAATGAGCAGTTCTTC.

V is TRBV29-1 and J is TRBJ2-3; 7 nucleotides align to TRBD2. There are 14 residues in the CDR3. J gave up 0 bases and V 6 bases, and 6 bases lay outside the gene matches. Germline lookup yields CDR1 SQVTM and CDR2 ANQGSEA. The CDR3 sequence: CSVIAGASTDTQYF. As DNA, the CDR3 is TGCAGCGTGATAGCGGGTGCTAGCACAGATACGCAGTATTTT.

A word on this clone: Other nucleotide sequences in the sample specify the same CDR3. The chain carries TRBV9 and TRBJ2-3, with 15 bases aligning to TRBD2. The length of the CDR3 is 17 residues. V lost 0 bases to trimming and J lost 3 bases; unmatched junction nucleotides: 2. In germline, CDR1 is SGDLS, CDR2 YYNGEE. The CDR3 sequence: CASSVGTSGRATDTQYF. CDR3 coding DNA: TGTGCCAGCAGCGTAGGGACTAGCGGGAGGGCAACAGATACGCAGTATTTT.

The V call is TRBV6-6, the J call TRBJ2-5; D is perhaps TRBD1 (5 bases). V lost 7 bases to trimming and J lost 4 bases, with 10 bases between them. The V gene's germline CDR1 is MNHNY and CDR2 SVGAGI (reference sequence). This CDR3 comprises 12 residues. The CDR3 region is CASNPGRETQYF. In DNA form, the CDR3 reads TGTGCCAGCAATCCAGGGCGAGAGACCCAGTACTTC.

This sequence joins TRBV7-3 and TRBJ2-1; TRBD2 aligns across 7 bases. V dropped 2 bases and J dropped 3; count of bases not matched to a gene: 4. Germline lookup yields CDR1 SGHTA and CDR2 FQGTGA. This CDR3 is 15 amino acids long. CDR3 in DNA: TGTGCCAGCAGCTTAGGGCCTAGCGGCTACAATGAGCAGTTCTTC. Translated: CASSLGPSGYNEQFF.

The chain couples TRBV7-2 to TRBJ2-7; the match to TRBD1 covers 8 bases. The germline V gene encodes CDR1 SGHTA and CDR2 FQGNSA. The CDR3 loop spans 15 amino acids. V shed 5 bases and J 0 bases; nucleotides not matched to a gene: 6. For the CDR3, the DNA is TGTGCCAGCAGCACAGGACAGGGTCGCTCCTACGAGCAGTACTTC. Translated: CASSTGQGRSYEQYF.

With regard to this clone: This specimen includes other DNA sequences encoding the same CDR3. The V gene is TRBV5-1, the J gene TRBJ2-7, with 7 bases matching TRBD1. CDR1 and CDR2 from the germline V gene are SGHRS and YFSETQ. The CDR3 contains 14 residues. With 2 bases clipped from V and 0 bases from J, the junction kept 2 bases outside the gene matches. The CDR3 nucleotides are TGCGCCAGCAGCTTACAGGGGAGCTCCTACGAGCAGTACTTC. Translation: CASSLQGSSYEQYF.

This rearrangement joins TRBV7-9 to TRBJ1-6; TRBD1 might be the D (6 bases). The V gene lost 3 bases and the J gene lost 7 bases, with 10 bases spanning the gap. The CDR3 extends over 14 amino acids. Germline V gene lookup returns CDR1 SEHNR and CDR2 FQNEAQ (reference sequence). CDR3 amino acids: CASSLGHQNSPLHF. The DNA for the CDR3 is TGTGCCAGCAGCTTGGGACACCAGAATTCACCCCTCCACTTT.

This sequence joins TRBV14 and TRBJ2-3, with a possible D match to TRBD2 (5 bases). V was shortened by 0 bases and J by 14 bases, with 15 bases between the two germline ends. This CDR3 has 13 residues. Looked up from germline, CDR1 is SGHDN and CDR2 is FVKESK. The CDR3 region is CASSQDRGLKLYF. CDR3 DNA: TGTGCCAGCAGCCAAGACCGAGGACTTAAACTGTATTTT.

The rearrangement uses TRBV10-3 and TRBJ2-5; D assignment may be TRBD1 or TRBD2 (5 bases each). The CDR3 runs 16 residues. V gave up 0 bases and J gave up 2 bases, with 13 bases separating them. Germline loops: CDR1 ENHRY, CDR2 SYGVKD. The CDR3 sequence: CAISESKGTAQETQYF. The CDR3 nucleotides are TGTGCCATCAGTGAGTCGAAAGGGACCGCACAAGAGACCCAGTACTTC.

For this clone: An end of the junction differs from the germline gene, which may be a read error. The chain couples TRBV5-6 to TRBJ2-6; a weak D match, TRBD1 (6 bases). Germline CDR1 reads SGHDT; CDR2 reads YYEEEE. The CDR3 sequence is 10 residues long. The CDR3, as DNA: TGTGCCAGCAGCTTGGCAGGGGCCTCTTTT. Protein: CASSLAGASF.

In the case of this clone: Different DNA sequences within this sample yield the same CDR3. The chain combines TRBV7-2 with TRBJ1-5; D call uncertain. Germline-derived CDR1 and CDR2 are SGHTA and FQGNSA. This CDR3 has 13 residues. The V and J ends lost 1 base and 7 bases respectively, with 8 bases between them. CDR3 DNA sequence: TGTGCCAGCAGCTTAGTTGTTGGGCAGCCCCAGCATTTT. As protein: CASSLVVGQPQHF.

This chain joins TRBV10-1 and TRBJ2-6; perhaps TRBD2 as D (5 bases). This CDR3 spans 17 amino acids. In germline, CDR1 is WNHNN, CDR2 SYGVQD (reference sequence). Trimming cost V 10 bases and J 2 bases, with 21 bases left between them. Here the CDR3 DNA reads TGCGCCACCCTCCGAGGAGCGGCCGTCGCTGGGGCCAACGTCCTGACTTTC. It specifies CATLRGAAVAGANVLTF.

The genes are TRBV5-1 and TRBJ1-4, with a tentative D call TRBD1 (6 bases). V lost 0 bases and J lost 0, with 9 bases in between. CDR3 length equals 16 residues. The germline CDR1 and CDR2 sequences are SGHRS and YFSETQ. CDR3 loop: CASSLVSGATNEKLFF. The CDR3 DNA reads as TGCGCCAGCAGCTTGGTATCAGGGGCAACTAATGAAAAACTGTTTTTT.

The chain employs TRBV11-3 and TRBJ2-4; tentative D call: TRBD2 (6 bases). This CDR3 contains 14 residues. V was cut by 6 bases and J by 6 bases, with 15 bases left in between. CDR1 SGHNT and CDR2 YENEEA come from the germline V gene. CDR3 coding DNA: TGTGCCAGCAGTCTGAGACTAGGCGGAAACATTCAGTACTTC. This encodes CASSLRLGGNIQYF.

Note on this clone: Other DNA sequences within the sample encode an identical CDR3. The genes are TRBV7-2 and TRBJ2-2; D unclear. Trimming took off 1 base at V and 2 bases at J, with 8 bases between the two ends. CDR3 length: 15 residues. Germline CDR1 reads SGHTA; CDR2 reads FQGNSA. The CDR3 bases are TGTGCCAGCAGCTTAGTAGGCACAAACACCGGGGAGCTGTTTTTT. This gives the protein CASSLVGTNTGELFF.

The V gene is TRBV10-3, the J gene TRBJ2-2, with 7 bases that match TRBD1. The CDR3 totals 14 residues. In germline, CDR1 is ENHRY, CDR2 SYGVKD. V trimming: 9 bases; J trimming: 1 base; junction bases outside the gene matches: 5. CDR3 sequence (DNA): TGTGCCATTCGGACAGGCGGGAACACCGGGGAGCTGTTTTTT. This encodes CAIRTGGNTGELFF.

V and J are TRBV6-5 and TRBJ2-6, with no clear D. Trimming stripped 2 bases from V and 1 base from J, with 9 bases between. CDR1 and CDR2 (germline): MNHEY, SVGAGI. There are 16 residues in the CDR3. Written as DNA, the CDR3 is TGTGCCAGCAGTTACGTAAGGGTATCTGGGGCCAACGTCCTGACTTTC. Amino acids: CASSYVRVSGANVLTF.

This clone was detected only once. The CDR3 DNA sequence: TGTGCCATCAGTCCCCAGGGGGTCGGGGGATCAGAGACCCAGTACTTC. Its protein product is CAISPQGVGGSETQYF. The chain has TRBV10-3 and TRBJ2-5; D might be TRBD1 (7 bases). The CDR3 runs 16 residues. Trimming took off 5 bases at V and 4 bases at J, with 20 bases between the two ends. Germline V gene sequence: CDR1 ENHRY, CDR2 SYGVKD.

As to this clone: Other nucleotide sequences from this sample produce the same CDR3. The chain links TRBV5-1 to TRBJ2-6; D call uncertain. The V gene's germline CDR1 is SGHRS and CDR2 YFSETQ. V lost 0 bases and J 1 base, leaving 5 bases between the germline ends. The CDR3 runs to 15 residues. The CDR3 reads CASSLDVSGANVLTF. The CDR3 DNA reads TGCGCCAGCAGCTTGGACGTATCTGGGGCCAACGTCCTGACTTTC.

V and J are TRBV4-1 and TRBJ1-2; D possibly corresponds to TRBD1 (6 bases). The V and J ends lost 0 bases and 8 bases respectively, with 13 bases between them. Germline CDR1 is MGHRA and CDR2 is YSYEKL. CDR3 size: 14 residues. The CDR3 DNA is TGCGCCAGCAGCCAAGAGGACAGAAGTGACGGCTACACCTTC. It is translated as CASSQEDRSDGYTF.

CDR3 DNA: TGTGCCAGCAGTTCGATTGGGGGGAGAGGCTACACCTTC. Protein sequence: CASSSIGGRGYTF. The chain combines TRBV6-5 with TRBJ1-2, with a weak D call TRBD1 (5 bases). CDR1 is MNHEY, CDR2 SVGAGI, per germline. The CDR3 runs to 13 residues. The V end was cut by 4 bases, the J end by 8 bases, with 14 bases between.

As for this clone: This specimen includes other DNA sequences encoding the same CDR3. The J gene is TRBJ1-2, the V gene TRBV30; D call uncertain. V lost 2 bases to trimming and J lost 7 bases, with 8 bases between them. In germline, CDR1 is GTSNPN, CDR2 SVGIG (reference sequence). The CDR3 is 11 amino acids. The CDR3 DNA is TGTGCCTGGAGTTCTGGCGGTGGCTACACCTTC. Translated: CAWSSGGGYTF.